This TCR beta chain was retrieved from a study of cytomegalovirus exposure and HLA in healthy donors. Study-wide findings and caveats: Fewer N-insertions (relative to the approximately 670-donor mean) were reportedly seen in an Asian-associated ancestry cluster in a later analysis. Earlier analysis looked at TCR beta V segments, and most were productive about 87% or about 30% of the time. A later analysis found that most CMV-associated TCR beta chains appeared HLA-restricted.

A word on this clone: Antigen unknown.

Primers included in the PCR were 60 Vbeta and 13 Jbeta primers. Some clones are missing from TCRdb's copy, which holds only in-frame ones; the method was immunoSEQ multiplex PCR. The sample includes approximately 160,000 clones, around three quarters of them seen just once. Sequences were obtained from PBMCs. The clonotype originates from a woman aged 50 to 60 in good health and CMV-seropositive.

This chain's CDR3 is CASSDRGSGYTF. The CDR3 DNA reads as TGTGCCAGCTCCGACAGGGGCTCTGGCTACACCTTC. V usage is TRBV6-1 and J usage is TRBJ1-2, with 8 bases aligning to TRBD1. Germline assignment: CDR1 MNHNS and CDR2 SASEGT. V shed 8 bases and J 7 bases; nucleotides not matched to a gene: 6. The CDR3 is 12 residues long.